The entry below describes one T cell receptor (beta chain). This CDR3 is 15 amino acids long. The V gene lost 7 bases and the J gene lost 5 bases, with 18 bases spanning the gap. In germline, CDR1 is SGHAT, CDR2 FQNNGV. The data were obtained in a study of blood T cell repertoires in COVID-19. At the level of the study: Acute and convalescent COVID-19 specimens originated in the United States, Italy and Spain. From T cells, B-cell-depleted T cells, or PBMCs came the material, which was cDNA or gDNA.

Authors' data handling: Nucleated cell number was recorded as an estimate derived from reference gene primer amplification. The table came from immunoSEQ multiplex PCR; TCRdb's copy has only in-frame clones and leaves some out. From that table come the V and J calls and clone size; the DNA was used to work out D and trimming. Of over 110,000 clones detected, 65% to 80% appear once; the ten largest clones hold around 13%. The genes are TRBV11-2 and TRBJ2-1, with D unresolved. Sequencing was performed on peripheral blood. The TCR was taken from a man at least 80 years old with acute or convalescent COVID-19. The CDR3 sequence: CASTPMGQQDNEQFF. In nucleotides, the CDR3 is TGTGCCAGCACGCCAATGGGCCAGCAAGACAATGAGCAGTTCTTC. The whole variable domain, remainder taken from reference TRBV11-2 and TRBJ2-1, is EAGVAQSPRYKIIEKRQSVAFWCNPISGHATLYWYQQILGQGPKLLIQFQNNGVVDDSQLPKDRFSAERLKGVDSTLKIQPAKLEDSAVYLCASTPMGQQDNEQFFGPGTRLTVL.